The rows below give T cell receptor beta chains drawn from one sample of a study of PD-1 blockade in classical Hodgkin lymphoma. Sequencing was performed with immunoSEQ multiplex PCR; in TCRdb, only in-frame clones are kept and a portion is missing. Of some 150,000 clones in the sample, less than 80% were seen once. The source material was peripheral blood mononuclear cells (PBMCs), sampled before the second cycle of nivolumab. These receptors all stem from a human donor with classical Hodgkin lymphoma. The CDR3 runs from the conserved cysteine through the conserved F or W. A D gene is named only where the DNA matches it firmly. Rows give clone size only sometimes, using once, few, many, or a class for an expanded clone.

j_call d_call clone_size v_call cdr3_aa cdr3_nt
TRBJ2-3 NA once TRBV9 CASSLAFFHTDTQYF TGTGCCAGCAGCCTAGCTTTTTTCCACACAGATACGCAGTATTTT
TRBJ2-7 NA few TRBV27 CASTDATYEQYF TGTGCCAGCACTGACGCCACCTACGAGCAGTACTTC
TRBJ2-1 NA NA TRBV5-1 CASSLATYNEQFF TGCGCCAGCAGCTTGGCAACCTACAATGAGCAGTTCTTC
TRBJ2-2 NA NA TRBV2 CASSPMAGRIGELFF TGTGCCAGCAGCCCCATGGCAGGGAGGATCGGGGAGCTGTTTTTT
TRBJ1-4 NA NA TRBV28 CATQGGNEKLFF TGTGCGACACAGGGAGGTAATGAAAAACTGTTTTTT
TRBJ2-1 NA NA TRBV7-9 CASSPTDRLGRSEQFF TGTGCCAGCAGCCCCACCGACCGACTAGGCCGGAGTGAGCAGTTCTTC
TRBJ2-5 NA NA TRBV10-3 CAISESGKETQYF TGTGCCATCAGTGAGTCCGGGAAGGAGACCCAGTACTTC
TRBJ2-7 NA NA TRBV19 CASSIFSRYYEQYF TGTGCCAGTAGTATTTTTTCGCGGTACTACGAGCAGTACTTC
TRBJ1-5 NA NA TRBV4-2 CASSQDLFSNQPQHF TGTGCCAGCAGCCAGGACCTGTTTAGCAATCAGCCCCAGCATTTT
TRBJ1-5 TRBD1 NA TRBV5-5 CASSLVEQGVQPQHF TGTGCCAGCAGCTTGGTGGAACAGGGGGTTCAGCCCCAGCATTTT
TRBJ1-5 NA NA TRBV4-2 CASSAGGTNSNQPQHF TGTGCCAGCAGCGCCGGGGGGACTAATAGCAATCAGCCCCAGCATTTT
TRBJ2-5 NA once TRBV28 CASKIGGGRQETQYF TGTGCCAGCAAAATCGGAGGAGGGCGGCAAGAGACCCAGTACTTC
TRBJ2-3 TRBD2 NA TRBV7-2 CASSLGGGGAADTQYF TGTGCCAGCAGCTTAGGGGGCGGGGGGGCCGCAGATACGCAGTATTTT
TRBJ2-3 NA NA TRBV6-4 CASSDSGRTDTQYF TGTGCCAGCAGTGACTCAGGCCGCACAGATACGCAGTATTTT
TRBJ1-2 NA once TRBV19 CASSTRKDRNYGYTF TGTGCCAGTAGTACCCGGAAGGACAGAAACTATGGCTACACCTTC
TRBJ2-5 TRBD2 NA TRBV18 CASSQLWASGETQYF TGTGCCAGCTCTCAACTGTGGGCTAGCGGCGAGACCCAGTACTTC
TRBJ2-5 NA medium-sized TRBV5-6 CASSSVGGEETQYF TGTGCCAGCAGCTCGGTCGGGGGCGAGGAGACCCAGTACTTC
TRBJ1-6 NA NA TRBV19 CASSIVAENNSPLHF TGTGCCAGTAGTATAGTGGCAGAAAATAATTCACCCCTCCACTTT
TRBJ2-7 TRBD1 NA TRBV19 CASSIDQPGTVLPYEQYF TGTGCCAGTAGTATAGATCAACCCGGGACAGTGTTACCGTACGAGCAGTACTTC
TRBJ2-5 NA NA TRBV6-6 CASSRAGAWEETQYF TGTGCCAGCAGTCGGGCCGGGGCGTGGGAAGAGACCCAGTACTTC
TRBJ2-7 TRBD1 NA TRBV10-3 CAISPGGFSYEQYF TGTGCCATCAGTCCAGGGGGTTTCTCCTACGAGCAGTACTTC
TRBJ1-5 NA few TRBV6-6 CASRQSGAHLNQPQHF TGTGCCAGCAGACAATCAGGGGCCCACCTTAATCAGCCCCAGCATTTT
TRBJ2-5 NA NA TRBV7-2 CASSRGPQETQYF TGTGCCAGCAGCCGGGGGCCGCAAGAGACCCAGTACTTC
TRBJ2-3 NA many TRBV5-6 CASSLRVVSTDTQYF TGTGCCAGCAGCTTGAGGGTGGTTAGCACAGATACGCAGTATTTT
TRBJ2-1 TRBD1 once TRBV11-3 CASSLFGTETYNEQFF TGTGCCAGCAGCTTATTCGGGACAGAAACCTACAATGAGCAGTTCTTC
TRBJ2-5 NA once TRBV7-6 CASSSHRGRHRETQYF TGTGCCAGCAGCTCGCACCGGGGCAGGCACAGGGAGACCCAGTACTTC
TRBJ2-7 TRBD2 NA TRBV29-1 CSGTSASSYEQYF TGCAGCGGAACTAGCGCGAGCTCCTACGAGCAGTACTTC
TRBJ1-1 NA few TRBV5-4 CASSPAVPNTEAFF TGTGCCAGCAGCCCGGCCGTGCCGAACACTGAAGCTTTCTTT
TRBJ1-2 NA NA TRBV9 CASSVGGSTATIF TGTGCCAGCAGCGTAGGGGGGTCCACCGCGACCATCTTC
TRBJ1-2 NA NA TRBV2 CASSGTGPAGYTF TGTGCCAGCAGTGGTACAGGGCCGGCTGGCTACACCTTC
TRBJ2-3 TRBD2 few TRBV6-5 CASSDSSGGRDTQYF TGTGCCAGCAGTGACTCTAGCGGGGGACGGGATACGCAGTATTTT
TRBJ1-5 NA NA TRBV6-5 CASSRPGHSNQPQHF TGTGCCAGCAGTAGACCGGGCCATAGCAATCAGCCCCAGCATTTT
TRBJ1-1 NA few TRBV18 CASSPLTIGTNTEAFF TGTGCCAGCTCACCACTGACGATAGGAACGAACACTGAAGCTTTCTTT
TRBJ2-3 TRBD1 NA TRBV28 CASSPQGPRTDTQYF TGTGCCAGCAGTCCACAGGGGCCGAGAACAGATACGCAGTATTTT
TRBJ2-1 TRBD2 NA TRBV28 CASSLNRATLAGHNEQFF TGTGCCAGCAGTTTAAATCGGGCGACATTAGCGGGACACAATGAGCAGTTCTTC
TRBJ1-2 NA few TRBV7-2 CASGAPGNYGYTF TGTGCCAGCGGGGCTCCGGGGAACTATGGCTACACCTTC
TRBJ2-1 TRBD2 NA TRBV27 CASSLPPGRAYDNEQFF TGTGCCAGCAGTTTACCCCCAGGGAGGGCATACGACAATGAGCAGTTCTTC
TRBJ2-7 NA NA TRBV21-1 CANPDRPFKPYEQYF TGTGCCAACCCGGACAGACCCTTCAAACCCTACGAGCAGTACTTC
TRBJ2-1 NA NA TRBV4-3 CASSPPIDGVEQFF TGCGCCAGCAGCCCCCCCATCGACGGTGTTGAGCAGTTCTTC
TRBJ1-4 NA NA TRBV19 CASSQTATNEKLFF TGTGCCAGTAGCCAGACAGCAACTAATGAAAAACTGTTTTTT
TRBJ1-1 NA NA TRBV4-2 CASSQADRMNTEAFF TGTGCCAGCAGCCAGGCCGACAGAATGAACACTGAAGCTTTCTTT
TRBJ1-2 NA NA TRBV5-6 CASSFVDRNYGYTF TGTGCCAGCAGCTTCGTGGACCGTAACTATGGCTACACCTTC
TRBJ1-5 NA few TRBV9 CASSDGNQPQHF TGTGCCAGCAGCGATGGGAATCAGCCCCAGCATTTT
TRBJ2-6 NA NA TRBV7-3 CASSRVSGANVLTF TGTGCCAGCAGCAGGGTTTCTGGGGCCAACGTCCTGACTTTC
TRBJ2-2 TRBD2 once TRBV7-3 CASSPPGLAGGANTGELFF TGTGCCAGCAGCCCCCCGGGACTAGCGGGAGGCGCGAACACCGGGGAGCTGTTTTTT